A selection of T cell receptor beta chains follows, all from one sample in a study of tumour-infiltrating T cells in Burkitt lymphoma. Repertoires were generated with immunoSEQ multiplex PCR, while TCRdb's copy carries only in-frame clones and drops some. The table has around 50,000 clones, around 30% seen once. The sequenced sample consisted of tumor tissue. The source of these receptors is a human donor with Burkitt lymphoma. Each CDR3 is given with its conserved first and last residue. Each record gives: clone size, D gene, V gene, J gene, CDR3 protein, CDR3 DNA. The D gene is left open where the match is weak. The size entry is marked missing in some rows and otherwise reads once, few, many or a size class.

clone size: .; D gene: .; V gene: TRBV7-3; J gene: TRBJ1-3; CDR3 protein: CASSPGGGNTIYF; CDR3 DNA: TGTGCCAGCAGCCCCGGGGGGGGAAACACCATATATTTT
clone size: .; D gene: .; V gene: TRBV28; J gene: TRBJ1-1; CDR3 protein: CASSFREGTEAFF; CDR3 DNA: TGTGCCAGCAGTTTCCGAGAGGGGACTGAAGCTTTCTTT
clone size: .; D gene: TRBD1; V gene: TRBV19; J gene: TRBJ2-7; CDR3 protein: CASSGPGGSAYEQYF; CDR3 DNA: TGTGCCAGTAGCGGACCAGGGGGCAGCGCCTACGAGCAGTACTTC
clone size: .; D gene: TRBD1; V gene: TRBV6-6; J gene: TRBJ1-1; CDR3 protein: CASRGTGGGTEAFF; CDR3 DNA: TGTGCCAGCAGAGGGACAGGGGGCGGCACTGAAGCTTTCTTT
clone size: .; D gene: .; V gene: TRBV4-3; J gene: TRBJ1-5; CDR3 protein: CASSQDGAGQPQHF; CDR3 DNA: TGCGCCAGCAGCCAAGATGGGGCCGGTCAGCCCCAGCATTTT
clone size: .; D gene: .; V gene: TRBV6-1; J gene: TRBJ1-1; CDR3 protein: CASSPQGNTEAFF; CDR3 DNA: TGTGCCAGCAGCCCACAGGGTAACACTGAAGCTTTCTTT
clone size: few; D gene: .; V gene: TRBV6-5; J gene: TRBJ1-2; CDR3 protein: CASSYGGVYGYTF; CDR3 DNA: TGTGCCAGCAGTTACGGGGGGGTCTATGGCTACACCTTC
clone size: .; D gene: .; V gene: TRBV7-2; J gene: TRBJ1-2; CDR3 protein: CASSLEQGLSGYTF; CDR3 DNA: TGTGCCAGCAGCTTAGAACAGGGCCTTTCTGGCTACACCTTC
clone size: .; D gene: .; V gene: TRBV30; J gene: TRBJ1-1; CDR3 protein: CASRGMNTEAFF; CDR3 DNA: TGTGCCTCGAGGGGTATGAACACTGAAGCTTTCTTT
clone size: few; D gene: TRBD1; V gene: TRBV9; J gene: TRBJ1-2; CDR3 protein: CASSDGTGLPHTF; CDR3 DNA: TGTGCCAGCAGCGATGGGACAGGGCTGCCCCACACCTTC
clone size: .; D gene: .; V gene: TRBV6-1; J gene: TRBJ2-3; CDR3 protein: CASSEHQQSDTQYF; CDR3 DNA: TGTGCCAGCAGTGAACACCAGCAGTCAGATACGCAGTATTTT
clone size: .; D gene: .; V gene: TRBV6-4; J gene: TRBJ1-4; CDR3 protein: CASLEGGGEKLFF; CDR3 DNA: TGTGCCAGCCTCGAGGGGGGAGGTGAAAAACTGTTTTTT
clone size: few; D gene: TRBD2; V gene: TRBV27; J gene: TRBJ2-1; CDR3 protein: CASSWRGAFNEQFF; CDR3 DNA: TGTGCCAGCAGTTGGCGGGGGGCTTTCAATGAGCAGTTCTTC
clone size: few; D gene: .; V gene: TRBV7-2; J gene: TRBJ2-1; CDR3 protein: CASTGGRGPYNEQFF; CDR3 DNA: TGTGCCAGCACTGGGGGTAGGGGACCTTACAATGAGCAGTTCTTC
clone size: .; D gene: .; V gene: TRBV27; J gene: TRBJ2-1; CDR3 protein: CASSLSIIAGRNEQFF; CDR3 DNA: TGTGCCAGCAGTTTATCGATAATTGCGGGTCGCAATGAGCAGTTCTTC
clone size: .; D gene: .; V gene: TRBV4-1; J gene: TRBJ2-3; CDR3 protein: CASSYTDTQYF; CDR3 DNA: TGCGCCAGCAGCTACACAGATACGCAGTATTTT
clone size: .; D gene: .; V gene: TRBV21-1; J gene: TRBJ1-1; CDR3 protein: CASANEAFF; CDR3 DNA: TGTGCCAGCGCCAATGAAGCTTTCTTT
clone size: .; D gene: TRBD2; V gene: TRBV28; J gene: TRBJ2-2; CDR3 protein: CASLLSGGGELFF; CDR3 DNA: TGTGCCAGCCTCTTGAGCGGGGGAGGGGAGCTGTTTTTT
clone size: few; D gene: .; V gene: TRBV18; J gene: TRBJ1-6; CDR3 protein: CASSGGSNSPLHF; CDR3 DNA: TGTGCCAGCTCCGGGGGGAGTAATTCACCCCTCCACTTT
clone size: .; D gene: .; V gene: TRBV28; J gene: TRBJ2-7; CDR3 protein: CASRRLTGNEQYF; CDR3 DNA: TGTGCCAGCAGGCGATTAACAGGGAACGAGCAGTACTTC
clone size: few; D gene: TRBD2; V gene: TRBV4-1; J gene: TRBJ2-7; CDR3 protein: CASSQVWTSGEEEQYF; CDR3 DNA: TGCGCCAGCAGCCAAGTGTGGACTAGCGGGGAGGAAGAGCAGTACTTC
clone size: .; D gene: TRBD2; V gene: TRBV18; J gene: TRBJ2-1; CDR3 protein: CASSPLAGTGWEQFF; CDR3 DNA: TGTGCCAGCTCACCTCTAGCGGGGACCGGATGGGAGCAGTTCTTC
clone size: .; D gene: .; V gene: TRBV27; J gene: TRBJ2-3; CDR3 protein: CASSPPRGDTQYF; CDR3 DNA: TGTGCCAGCAGTCCGCCCCGTGGGGATACGCAGTATTTT
clone size: .; D gene: .; V gene: TRBV5-1; J gene: TRBJ2-7; CDR3 protein: CASSLKDGSSYEQYF; CDR3 DNA: TGCGCCAGCAGCCTGAAGGACGGGAGCTCCTACGAGCAGTACTTC
clone size: .; D gene: .; V gene: TRBV6-5; J gene: TRBJ1-4; CDR3 protein: CASSYSFAEKLFF; CDR3 DNA: TGTGCCAGCAGTTACTCGTTTGCAGAAAAACTGTTTTTT
clone size: few; D gene: .; V gene: TRBV10-3; J gene: TRBJ2-3; CDR3 protein: CAISSTADTQYF; CDR3 DNA: TGTGCCATCAGTTCTACGGCAGATACGCAGTATTTT
clone size: few; D gene: TRBD2; V gene: TRBV9; J gene: TRBJ2-5; CDR3 protein: CASSVGASGVQETQYF; CDR3 DNA: TGTGCCAGCAGCGTAGGGGCTAGCGGGGTACAAGAGACCCAGTACTTC
clone size: .; D gene: TRBD1; V gene: TRBV6-6; J gene: TRBJ2-7; CDR3 protein: CASRDRTGGSYEQYF; CDR3 DNA: TGTGCCAGCAGGGATCGGACAGGGGGGTCCTACGAGCAGTACTTC